Listed below are T cell receptor beta chains from one sample, sequenced in a study of T cell responses to AZD1222 COVID-19 vaccine. The protocol was immunoSEQ multiplex PCR, while the TCRdb copy is restricted to in-frame clones and leaves out a portion. This table has about 130,000 clones, around 90% appearing once. Sample: peripheral blood, taken on day 0 of MenACWY control vaccination. The receptor set was obtained from an adult in good health. The CDR3 runs from the conserved cysteine through the conserved F or W. Each record gives: clone size, J gene, CDR3 length, D gene, V gene, CDR3 DNA, CDR3 protein. A D gene is named only where the DNA matches it firmly. Some rows mark clone size as missing; the rest say once, few, many or name a class of expanded clone.

>once|TRBJ2-2|18|TRBD2|TRBV11-2
TGTGCCAGCATCACCCGAGACCCGGGACTAGCGAACACCGGGGAGCTGTTTTTT
CASITRDPGLANTGELFF
>NA|TRBJ2-5|18|NA|TRBV5-7
TGTGCCAGCAGCTTGGGACATGACTCAGGGGAGTACAAAGAGACCCAGTACTTC
CASSLGHDSGEYKETQYF
>NA|TRBJ2-2|16|NA|TRBV5-4
TGTGCCAGCAGCTTGGGGGGGGCAGGGCACACCGGGGAGCTGTTTTTT
CASSLGGAGHTGELFF
>NA|TRBJ1-3|15|TRBD1|TRBV7-9
TGTGCCAGCAGCTTGCAGGGGGCCCCCGGAAACACCATATATTTT
CASSLQGAPGNTIYF
>NA|TRBJ2-3|14|NA|TRBV5-5
TGTGCCAGCAGCCCGGTTTCTTGGACAGATACGCAGTATTTT
CASSPVSWTDTQYF
>NA|TRBJ1-1|14|NA|TRBV21-1
TGTGCCAGCAGCAAGACGGAAACGGAAGGAGAAGCTTTCTTT
CASSKTETEGEAFF
>once|TRBJ2-5|17|NA|TRBV10-2
TGCGCCAGCAGTGAGCGCTCGACTGGAGGGTACCAAGAGACCCAGTACTTC
CASSERSTGGYQETQYF
>NA|TRBJ1-4|17|TRBD1|TRBV5-1
TGCGCCAGCAGCTCGGGGGGGACAGGTGCTGGTAATGAAAAACTGTTTTTT
CASSSGGTGAGNEKLFF
>NA|TRBJ2-4|16|NA|TRBV14
TGTGCCAGCAGCCAAGATATTAGGGGTACCAAAAACATTCAGTACTTC
CASSQDIRGTKNIQYF
>NA|TRBJ2-2|14|NA|TRBV5-6
TGTGCCAGCAGCTTGCTCTGGGTAGCCGGGGAGCTGTTTTTT
CASSLLWVAGELFF
>once|TRBJ1-4|15|TRBD1|TRBV6-5
TGTGCCAGCAGTTACGACAGGGGAGGTCATGAAAAACTGTTTTTT
CASSYDRGGHEKLFF
>NA|TRBJ1-5|14|NA|TRBV10-3
TGTGCCATCAGTGACTTAGGGAACAATCAGCCCCAGCATTTT
CAISDLGNNQPQHF
>NA|TRBJ1-4|16|NA|TRBV21-1
TGTGCCAGCAGCAAAGGTGGCGGGGCAACTAATGAAAAACTGTTTTTT
CASSKGGGATNEKLFF
>NA|TRBJ2-3|12|NA|TRBV7-2
TGTGCCAGCAGCCCCTACACAGATACGCAGTATTTT
CASSPYTDTQYF
>NA|TRBJ2-3|16|NA|TRBV12-2
TGTGCAAGTCCCCGATTTAGGGGGGTGGTGGTAAATACGCAGTATTTT
CASPRFRGVVVNTQYF
>NA|TRBJ2-2|13|NA|TRBV9
TGTGCCAGCAGCGTGGTTGTCGGCGGGGAGCTGTTTTTT
CASSVVVGGELFF
>NA|TRBJ1-2|14|NA|TRBV18
TGTGCCAGCTCACCACCGGTTCAGGGCTATGGCTACACCTTC
CASSPPVQGYGYTF
>NA|TRBJ2-3|14|NA|TRBV7-2
TGTGCCAGCAGCTTAGCCCCCCCCACAGATACGCAGTATTTT
CASSLAPPTDTQYF
>once|TRBJ1-5|15|NA|TRBV19
TGTGCCAGTAGTATTGAGGGGGGACGCAATCAGCCCCAGCATTTT
CASSIEGGRNQPQHF
>NA|TRBJ1-4|16|NA|TRBV4-3
TGCGCCAGCAGCCAAGACGTTGCAGGGATTAGTGAAAAACTGTTTTTT
CASSQDVAGISEKLFF